This T cell receptor beta chain was captured in a study of T cell repertoires in cytomegalovirus infection. TCRdb called the reads again in MiXCR, with one record for every CDR3 protein. This table has a few hundred thousand distinct CDR3 sequences, roughly an eighth appearing once. This clonotype came up many times. Sample: PBMCs. The clonotype was recovered from a human donor in good health (CMV status not recorded). Some clones in this sample may be carry-over from other donors' samples.

The CDR3 reads CASSWGGASPLHF. In nucleotides, the CDR3 is TGTGCCAGCAGCTGGGGTGGGGCTTCACCCCTCCACTTT. The chain joins TRBV7-2 to TRBJ1-6; possible D gene TRBD1, 5 bases. The CDR3 contains 13 residues. Germline V gives CDR1 SGHTA, CDR2 FQGNSA. Trimming removed 4 bases at V and 9 bases at J, with 10 bases between.